A single sample gave rise to the 20 T cell receptor beta chains below, sequenced in a study of monozygotic twins with inflammatory bowel disease. TCRdb derives one entry per CDR3 protein from the 5' RACE reads, leaving out DNA. In all, the sample yields 200,000 to 250,000 distinct CDR3 sequences. Sequencing was done on a sample of blood. These receptors all come from a human donor with ulcerative colitis or Crohn's disease, or a healthy co-twin of an affected twin (not recorded which).

The chain combines TRBV7-9 with TRBJ2-3. Germline V CDR1 and CDR2: SEHNR, FQNEAQ (reference sequence). The CDR3 consists of 12 residues. The CDR3 sequence: CASSITADTQYF.

V usage is TRBV4-2 and J usage is TRBJ2-2; TCRdb proposes TRBD2, but this gene call is untestable without DNA. Germline V lookup: CDR1 LGHNA, CDR2 YNFKEQ. This CDR3 is built from 18 residues. The CDR3: CASSQDQAGGLDTGELFF.

The V call is TRBV2, the J call TRBJ2-3; the D gene TCRdb calls, TRBD1, cannot be checked with no DNA. CDR3 size: 16 residues. Germline CDR1 SNHLY, CDR2 FYNNEI. The CDR3 here is CASKNDVGGRTDTQYF.

The chain uses TRBV27 and TRBJ2-2; the TCRdb call, TRBD1, lacks DNA for checking. The CDR3 is made up of 15 amino acids. Per germline, CDR1 MNHEY and CDR2 SMNVEV (reference sequence). The CDR3 sequence is CASTPRQANTGELFF.

This chain joins TRBV12-3 or TRBV12-4 and TRBJ1-5. The CDR3 has 17 amino acids. CDR3 loop: CANSGPQRFYSNQPQHF.

This chain joins TRBV5-1 and TRBJ1-1. The CDR3 extends over 14 amino acids. Germline CDR1 reads SGHRS; CDR2 reads YFSETQ. The CDR3 reads CASSLTQQNTEAFF.

V gene TRBV7-3 combines with J gene TRBJ2-2; TCRdb's D call, TRBD1, is unchecked because there is no DNA. The germline gives CDR1 SGHTA, CDR2 FQGTGA. The length of the CDR3 is 17 residues. The CDR3 loop is CASSLTAATANTGELFF.

The chain has TRBV5-1 and TRBJ2-1; the TRBD2 assignment by TCRdb is unverifiable without DNA. The CDR3 consists of 15 residues. Per the germline V gene, CDR1 is SGHRS and CDR2 is YFSETQ. The chain's CDR3 is CASSALAGGNNEQFF.

The V call is TRBV6-1, the J call TRBJ2-7. The CDR3 loop spans 14 amino acids. The V gene's germline CDR1 is MNHNS and CDR2 SASEGT. The CDR3: CASSDSGRTHEQYF.

This CDR3 is CASSLEGLAGGLQYF. V and J are TRBV5-1 and TRBJ2-3; TCRdb's D gene call, TRBD2, goes unchecked for lack of DNA. CDR1 is SGHRS, CDR2 YFSETQ, per germline. The CDR3 contains 15 residues.

This chain joins TRBV4-1 and TRBJ1-4; TCRdb's D call, TRBD1, is unchecked because there is no DNA. This CDR3 has 21 residues. Per the germline V gene, CDR1 is MGHRA and CDR2 is YSYEKL. CDR3 sequence: CAGSQDLFGQGGWATNEKLFF.

The chain carries TRBV20-1 and TRBJ1-1. CDR1 DFQATT and CDR2 SNEGSKA come from the germline V gene (reference sequence). The CDR3 has 15 residues. The CDR3 here is CSARDFGAYSSEAFF.

This chain uses TRBV7-9 with TRBJ2-7; TCRdb picks TRBD1, but there is no DNA to check that call. This CDR3 region has 13 residues. Germline V gene lookup returns CDR1 SEHNR and CDR2 FQNEAQ (reference sequence). This CDR3 is CASSLDLEQGMYF.

This chain uses TRBV4-1 with TRBJ1-2; lacking DNA, the TRBD1 call made by TCRdb goes unchecked. The germline V gene encodes CDR1 MGHRA and CDR2 YSYEKL. There are 15 residues in the CDR3. The CDR3 is CASSQDWGRGHGYTF.

The V and J genes are TRBV7-8 and TRBJ1-2; the TRBD1 assignment by TCRdb is unverifiable without DNA. CDR1 SGHVS and CDR2 FQNEAQ come from the germline V gene. The CDR3 spans 13 residues. This chain's CDR3 is CASSSRTSHGYTF.

The V call is TRBV2, the J call TRBJ2-1; with no DNA, the TCRdb D assignment of TRBD2 cannot be verified. The CDR3 loop spans 18 amino acids. Germline V gene lookup returns CDR1 SNHLY and CDR2 FYNNEI. CDR3 protein: CASSATSGRASYYNEQFF.

The J gene is TRBJ2-2, the V gene TRBV7-9; no DNA is available, so the TRBD1 call from TCRdb remains unchecked. Germline V CDR1 and CDR2: SEHNR, FQNEAQ (reference sequence). This CDR3 comprises 15 residues. The CDR3 region is CAIVGHPTNTGELFF.

The chain employs TRBV18 and TRBJ1-3. Per the germline V gene, CDR1 is KGHSH and CDR2 is LQKENI. CDR3 length: 15 residues. This chain's CDR3 is CASSPMGTSGNTIYF.

V gene TRBV7-2 combines with J gene TRBJ2-1; TCRdb's assignment of TRBD1 cannot be checked, as there is no DNA. The V gene's germline CDR1 is SGHTA and CDR2 FQGNSA. CDR3 length equals 14 residues. The CDR3: CASSLAGTTNEQFF.

The rearrangement uses TRBV7-6 and TRBJ2-3; the D call of TRBD1 rests on TCRdb alone, since no DNA is present to check it. CDR3 size: 15 residues. Germline-derived CDR1 and CDR2 are SGHVS and FNYEAQ. The CDR3 reads CASQDGGGYTDTQYF.